The 18 T cell receptor beta chains below come from one sample, sequenced in a study of siplizumab effects on memory and regulatory T cells (dated by TCRdb to between 2018 and 2021). The library relied on the immunoSEQ multiplex PCR assay. The table comes from immuneACCESS by way of TCRdb, which keeps in-frame sequences with V and J called. Part of the clones is missing from these tables; in studies checked, under half for an unresolved V gene and the rest for unknown reasons. The sample contains approximately 120,000 clones, roughly nine tenths of them found a single time. Of the sample, under 0.75% is held by the ten largest clones. Sequences were obtained from Tregs sorted from blood. These receptors were obtained from a human donor in good health.

The rearrangement uses TRBV6-6 and TRBJ2-3; D gene ambiguous. Trimming took 1 base from V and 5 from J, leaving 4 bases between them. Germline V CDR1 and CDR2: MNHNY, SVGAGI (reference sequence). The CDR3 contains 12 residues. The DNA for the CDR3 is TGTGCCAGCAGTTACTACGGAGATACGCAGTATTTT. It encodes CASSYYGDTQYF.

V gene TRBV30 combines with J gene TRBJ1-2; D gene uncertain. V lost 4 bases and J 8 bases, leaving 14 bases between the germline ends. The length of the CDR3 is 12 residues. Germline assignment: CDR1 GTSNPN and CDR2 SVGIG (reference sequence). CDR3 nucleotides: TGTGCCTGGACCCTAACCTCTCGCGGCTACACCTTC. Translated, it gives CAWTLTSRGYTF.

The chain has TRBV27 and TRBJ2-7; the D gene could be TRBD1 or TRBD2 (5 bases each). Trimming removed 3 bases from V and 6 bases from J, with 12 bases in between. This CDR3 is built from 13 residues. CDR1 is MNHEY and CDR2 is SMNVEV in the germline V gene (reference sequence). The CDR3 spells CASSFHSGSEQYF. CDR3 coding DNA: TGTGCCAGCAGTTTTCACTCAGGGAGCGAGCAGTACTTC.

The chain uses TRBV7-2 and TRBJ1-4; D gene uncertain. Trimming left V 0 bases short and J 4 bases short, with 9 bases between. The CDR3 is made up of 15 amino acids. Germline CDR1 and CDR2: SGHTA and FQGNSA. DNA for the CDR3: TGTGCCAGCAGCTTAGCTGTCACTCGTAATGAAAAACTGTTTTTT. It encodes CASSLAVTRNEKLFF.

This rearrangement joins TRBV6-5 to TRBJ2-5; tentatively, D is TRBD2 (6 bases). Between the trimmed V and J ends, which lost 0 bases and 5 bases, there was a span of 10 bases. The CDR3 is 14 residues long. CDR1 is MNHEY, CDR2 SVGAGI, per germline. The DNA for the CDR3 is TGTGCCAGCAGTTACTCTCGGGCGGGGGAGACCCAGTACTTC. This gives the protein CASSYSRAGETQYF.

CDR3 residues: CASSFTSDGGNTIYF. The CDR3 DNA reads as TGTGCCAGCAGTTTTACAAGTGATGGTGGAAACACCATATATTTT. The chain uses TRBV6-6 and TRBJ1-3, with D hard to call. Germline V gene data show CDR1 as MNHNY and CDR2 as SVGAGI (reference sequence). V lost 4 bases, J lost 3 bases, and 13 bases lay in between. The CDR3 runs 15 residues.

The V gene is TRBV5-1, the J gene TRBJ1-4; a weak D match, TRBD1 (5 bases). The V and J ends lost 7 bases and 4 bases respectively, with 11 bases between them. Germline V gene sequence: CDR1 SGHRS, CDR2 YFSETQ. The CDR3 runs to 13 residues. The chain's CDR3 is CASQGRNNEKLFF. The CDR3 coding sequence is TGCGCCAGCCAGGGACGGAATAATGAAAAACTGTTTTTT.

The chain uses TRBV5-6 and TRBJ2-7; TRBD2 agrees at 8 bases. CDR1 and CDR2 from the germline V gene are SGHDT and YYEEEE. This CDR3 region has 15 residues. V lost 4 bases and J lost 4; bases outside the gene matches: 10. CDR3 amino acids: CASSALGLAAYEQYF. The CDR3, as DNA: TGTGCCAGCAGCGCCCTCGGACTAGCAGCATACGAGCAGTACTTC.

This clone was counted once. The chain couples TRBV6-5 to TRBJ2-5, with 10 positions matching TRBD1. This CDR3 comprises 15 residues. Per the germline V gene, CDR1 is MNHEY and CDR2 is SVGAGI. V dropped 6 bases and J dropped 3; count of bases not matched to a gene: 7. This CDR3 is CASSGSGTGEETQYF. The CDR3 DNA sequence: TGTGCCAGCAGCGGTTCAGGGACAGGGGAAGAGACCCAGTACTTC.

CDR3 region: CASSVGGKLFF. The CDR3 region has the DNA TGTGCCAGCAGCGTAGGAGGCAAGCTGTTTTTT. The chain employs TRBV9 and TRBJ2-2; D not certain. CDR1 and CDR2 (germline): SGDLS, YYNGEE. CDR3 length: 11 residues. Trimming cost V 0 bases and J 12 bases, with 6 bases left between them.

The genes are TRBV6-1 and TRBJ1-4; no definite D call. The V gene's germline CDR1 is MNHNS and CDR2 SASEGT. V was clipped by 2 bases and J by 8 bases, with 9 bases between them. The CDR3 loop spans 13 amino acids. The chain's CDR3 is CASSETDYEKLFF. CDR3 sequence (DNA): TGTGCCAGCAGTGAAACCGATTACGAAAAACTGTTTTTT.

This rearrangement joins TRBV29-1 to TRBJ1-2, with unresolved D. The germline gives CDR1 SQVTM, CDR2 ANQGSEA. The V end was cut by 7 bases, the J end by 4 bases, with 10 bases between. CDR3 size: 11 residues. CDR3 region: CSALGFYGYTF. The CDR3 nucleotides read TGCAGCGCCCTGGGGTTCTATGGCTACACCTTC.

Of note for this clone: This sample includes further DNA sequences coding for the same CDR3. The gene calls are TRBV5-1 and TRBJ2-3, with TRBD2 matching over 13 bases. The CDR3 loop spans 16 amino acids. Trimming at V came to 0 bases and at J to 3 bases, leaving 1 base not matched to a gene. Germline V CDR1 and CDR2: SGHRS, YFSETQ. This CDR3 is CASSLGLAGGTDTQYF. CDR3 bases: TGCGCCAGCAGCTTGGGACTAGCGGGAGGAACAGATACGCAGTATTTT.

V gene TRBV19 combines with J gene TRBJ1-2; 8 bases are shared with TRBD1. The germline gives CDR1 LNHDA, CDR2 SQIVND (reference sequence). The ends lost 7 bases at V and 1 base at J; junction bases unmatched: 14. This CDR3 has 17 residues. CDR3 sequence reads: CASTHQGASSLNYGYTF. The CDR3 bases are TGTGCCAGTACCCACCAGGGGGCTTCGTCTCTTAACTATGGCTACACCTTC.

The chain joins TRBV6-5 to TRBJ1-5, with 8 bases that match TRBD1. The CDR3 has 15 residues. Trimming removed 4 bases from V and 6 bases from J; junction bases left unmatched: 8. From germline, CDR1 is MNHEY and CDR2 SVGAGI. CDR3 sequence (DNA): TGTGCCAGCAGTTCTAACCAGGGGGCTCGTCAGCCCCAGCATTTT. It translates to CASSSNQGARQPQHF.

The chain couples TRBV6-1 to TRBJ2-7, with a weak D call TRBD1 (6 bases). CDR1 MNHNS and CDR2 SASEGT come from the germline V gene. Trimming cost V 0 bases and J 0 bases, with 12 bases left between them. The length of the CDR3 is 16 residues. The DNA for the CDR3 is TGTGCCAGCAGTGAAGCGCTCGGACAGAACTCCTACGAGCAGTACTTC. Translating it yields CASSEALGQNSYEQYF.

The chain joins TRBV7-7 to TRBJ2-4; D gene uncertain. V was shortened by 5 bases and J by 0 bases, with 14 bases between the two germline ends. Germline V gene sequence: CDR1 SSHAT, CDR2 FNYEAQ (reference sequence). The CDR3 contains 16 residues. CDR3 bases: TGTGCCAGCAGCCCCACTTTCTTCTTAGCCAAAAACATTCAGTACTTC. The encoded protein is CASSPTFFLAKNIQYF.

The chain employs TRBV2 and TRBJ2-7; the match to TRBD2 covers 9 bases. CDR3 length: 15 amino acids. Trimming took 1 base from V and 4 from J; bases not matched to a gene: 5. CDR1 is SNHLY and CDR2 is FYNNEI in the germline V gene. For the CDR3, the DNA is TGTGCCAGCAGTGAAGGGAGCGGGAGGATATACGAGCAGTACTTC. This sequence encodes CASSEGSGRIYEQYF.